Listed below are T cell receptor beta chains from one sample, sequenced in a study of blood T cells in healthy people across ages. TCRdb fed the 5' RACE reads into MiXCR, producing one record per CDR3 protein. The sample yields about 640,000 distinct CDR3 sequences, about 53% seen once. The sequencing sample was made of blood. All receptors derive from a man in his sixties in good health. Both conserved end residues are part of each CDR3. D genes are given only for firm matches. Part of the rows lack a size; the others show once, few, many or a class for expanded clones.

CDR3aa: CASSLWGANGYTF
CDR3nt: TGTGCCAGCAGCTTATGGGGGGCGAACGGCTACACCTTC
v_gene: TRBV7-9
j_gene: TRBJ1-2
d_gene: -
abundance: -

CDR3aa: CASSSSLTGIVDERFF
CDR3nt: TGTGCCAGCAGTTCATCCCTAACAGGAATTGTCGATGAGCGGTTCTTC
v_gene: TRBV28
j_gene: TRBJ2-1
d_gene: -
abundance: -

CDR3aa: CASSKLRGARTYEQYF
CDR3nt: TGTGCCAGCAGCAAACTACGGGGGGCGAGGACCTACGAGCAGTACTTC
v_gene: TRBV21-1
j_gene: TRBJ2-7
d_gene: -
abundance: few

CDR3aa: CSMYPGGGTDTQYF
CDR3nt: TGCAGCATGTACCCAGGCGGGGGAACAGATACGCAGTATTTT
v_gene: TRBV29-1
j_gene: TRBJ2-3
d_gene: TRBD2
abundance: -

CDR3aa: CASSQVTGEGSPLHF
CDR3nt: TGTGCCAGCAGCCAAGTAACGGGGGAAGGTTCACCCCTCCACTTT
v_gene: TRBV3-1
j_gene: TRBJ1-6
d_gene: -
abundance: -

CDR3aa: CASSHGLAGVQETQYF
CDR3nt: TGCGCCAGCAGCCATGGACTAGCGGGGGTCCAAGAGACCCAGTACTTC
v_gene: TRBV4-1
j_gene: TRBJ2-5
d_gene: TRBD2
abundance: -

CDR3aa: CASSLGDRTYTF
CDR3nt: TGTGCCAGCAGCTTGGGGGACAGGACCTACACCTTC
v_gene: TRBV7-9
j_gene: TRBJ1-2
d_gene: TRBD1
abundance: -

CDR3aa: CASSLPDRIVQETQYF
CDR3nt: TGTGCCAGCAGTCTTCCGGACAGAATTGTGCAAGAGACCCAGTACTTC
v_gene: TRBV6-1
j_gene: TRBJ2-5
d_gene: -
abundance: -

CDR3aa: CAISGPAISTDTQYF
CDR3nt: TGTGCCATCAGTGGTCCAGCGATTAGCACAGATACGCAGTATTTT
v_gene: TRBV10-3
j_gene: TRBJ2-3
d_gene: -
abundance: -

CDR3aa: CAISGTDNSYEQYF
CDR3nt: TGTGCCATCAGCGGGACGGACAACTCCTACGAGCAGTACTTC
v_gene: TRBV10-3
j_gene: TRBJ2-7
d_gene: -
abundance: once

CDR3aa: CASRVYSNQPQHF
CDR3nt: TGTGCCAGCAGGGTCTATAGCAATCAGCCCCAGCATTTT
v_gene: TRBV6-1
j_gene: TRBJ1-5
d_gene: -
abundance: -

CDR3aa: CASSVVADVNYGYTF
CDR3nt: TGTGCCAGCAGCGTAGTTGCAGACGTTAACTATGGCTACACCTTC
v_gene: TRBV9
j_gene: TRBJ1-2
d_gene: -
abundance: -

CDR3aa: CASSLVATSEQFF
CDR3nt: TGCGCCAGCAGCTTGGTAGCTACGAGTGAGCAGTTCTTC
v_gene: TRBV5-1
j_gene: TRBJ2-1
d_gene: -
abundance: -

CDR3aa: CASSPEGGQSGYTF
CDR3nt: TGCGCCAGCAGCCCCGAGGGGGGGCAGAGTGGCTACACCTTC
v_gene: TRBV4-1
j_gene: TRBJ1-2
d_gene: -
abundance: -

CDR3aa: CSAGGGGREQYF
CDR3nt: TGCAGCGCAGGGGGAGGGGGAAGAGAGCAGTACTTC
v_gene: TRBV29-1
j_gene: TRBJ2-5
d_gene: -
abundance: -

CDR3aa: CASSLSYLDSPLHF
CDR3nt: TGTGCCAGCAGTTTATCGTATTTGGATTCACCCCTCCACTTT
v_gene: TRBV27
j_gene: TRBJ1-6
d_gene: -
abundance: -

CDR3aa: CASSYTHQETQYF
CDR3nt: TGTGCCAGCAGCTACACACACCAAGAGACCCAGTACTTC
v_gene: TRBV7-6
j_gene: TRBJ2-5
d_gene: -
abundance: few

CDR3aa: CASSLLGTGGNEQYF
CDR3nt: TGTGCCAGCAGCCTCCTCGGGACTGGGGGCAATGAGCAGTACTTC
v_gene: TRBV3-1
j_gene: TRBJ2-7
d_gene: -
abundance: -

CDR3aa: CATSRDPPGAGRTEAFF
CDR3nt: TGTGCCACCAGCAGAGATCCCCCAGGGGCCGGGAGGACTGAAGCTTTCTTT
v_gene: TRBV15
j_gene: TRBJ1-1
d_gene: -
abundance: -

CDR3aa: CASSLGFTQYF
CDR3nt: TGTGCCAGCAGCTTAGGGTTTACGCAGTATTTT
v_gene: TRBV7-9
j_gene: TRBJ2-3
d_gene: -
abundance: few

CDR3aa: CASSKTTSGETQYF
CDR3nt: TGTGCCAGCAGCAAGACCACTAGCGGAGAGACCCAGTACTTC
v_gene: TRBV21-1
j_gene: TRBJ2-5
d_gene: -
abundance: -

CDR3aa: CASSTSRPGELFF
CDR3nt: TGTGCCAGCAGCACATCACGGCCCGGGGAGCTGTTTTTT
v_gene: TRBV11-2
j_gene: TRBJ2-2
d_gene: -
abundance: -

CDR3aa: CASSSTFSGRGYGYTF
CDR3nt: TGTGCCAGCAGCAGTACCTTCTCGGGGAGGGGCTATGGCTACACCTTC
v_gene: TRBV3-1
j_gene: TRBJ1-2
d_gene: -
abundance: -

CDR3aa: CASSPRVGGGIQYF
CDR3nt: TGTGCCAGCAGTCCCCGCGTGGGGGGGGGAATTCAGTACTTC
v_gene: TRBV3-1
j_gene: TRBJ2-5
d_gene: TRBD2
abundance: -

CDR3aa: CASSLVTDSYEQYF
CDR3nt: TGCGCCAGCAGCTTGGTGACAGACTCCTACGAGCAGTACTTC
v_gene: TRBV5-1
j_gene: TRBJ2-7
d_gene: -
abundance: many

CDR3aa: CASSYRQGWETQFF
CDR3nt: TGTGCCAGCAGTTACAGACAGGGCTGGGAGACCCAGTTCTTC
v_gene: TRBV6-6
j_gene: TRBJ2-1
d_gene: TRBD1
abundance: -

CDR3aa: CASSSGLAGARTQYF
CDR3nt: TGTGCCAGCAGCTCCGGACTAGCGGGGGCTAGGACCCAGTACTTC
v_gene: TRBV3-1
j_gene: TRBJ2-5
d_gene: TRBD2
abundance: few

CDR3aa: CSVEDLVGSETQYF
CDR3nt: TGCAGCGTTGAAGATCTTGTGGGCAGTGAGACCCAGTACTTC
v_gene: TRBV29-1
j_gene: TRBJ2-5
d_gene: -
abundance: few

CDR3aa: CAISDGGGYQETQYF
CDR3nt: TGTGCCATCAGTGATGGGGGGGGTTACCAAGAGACCCAGTACTTC
v_gene: TRBV10-3
j_gene: TRBJ2-5
d_gene: TRBD2
abundance: -

CDR3aa: CASSGQGSSSYNSPLHF
CDR3nt: TGTGCCAGCAGTGGGCAGGGCTCAAGCTCCTATAATTCACCCCTCCACTTT
v_gene: TRBV2
j_gene: TRBJ1-6
d_gene: -
abundance: -

CDR3aa: CASSSPSKGDLLQGDTQYF
CDR3nt: TGCGCCAGCAGCTCGCCGAGTAAGGGGGACCTTCTCCAGGGGGATACGCAGTATTTT
v_gene: TRBV5-1
j_gene: TRBJ2-3
d_gene: -
abundance: -

CDR3aa: CASSSGAQGNQETQYF
CDR3nt: TGTGCCAGCAGTAGTGGCGCTCAGGGCAACCAAGAGACCCAGTACTTC
v_gene: TRBV28
j_gene: TRBJ2-5
d_gene: -
abundance: -

CDR3aa: CASTPDRVLNNEQFF
CDR3nt: TGTGCCAGCACCCCCGACAGGGTGTTAAACAATGAGCAGTTCTTC
v_gene: TRBV12-3/TRBV12-4
j_gene: TRBJ2-1
d_gene: TRBD1
abundance: few

CDR3aa: CASSVSLEGLQYF
CDR3nt: TGTGCCAGCAGCGTATCATTGGAGGGCCTTCAGTACTTC
v_gene: TRBV9
j_gene: TRBJ2-4
d_gene: -
abundance: -

CDR3aa: CASSSDRGTGPEQYF
CDR3nt: TGTGCCAGCAGCTCCGACCGGGGCACAGGGCCCGAGCAGTACTTC
v_gene: TRBV13
j_gene: TRBJ2-7
d_gene: -
abundance: -

CDR3aa: CASSPGGTNTGELFF
CDR3nt: TGCGCCAGCAGCCCAGGGGGTACGAACACCGGGGAGCTGTTTTTT
v_gene: TRBV4-1
j_gene: TRBJ2-2
d_gene: TRBD1
abundance: many

CDR3aa: CASSQGVGNYEQYF
CDR3nt: TGTGCCAGCAGCCAAGGGGTGGGCAACTACGAGCAGTACTTC
v_gene: TRBV3-1
j_gene: TRBJ2-7
d_gene: -
abundance: -

CDR3aa: CASSLAATSYEQYF
CDR3nt: TGTGCCAGCAGCTTAGCGGCGACGTCCTACGAGCAGTACTTC
v_gene: TRBV7-7
j_gene: TRBJ2-7
d_gene: -
abundance: once

CDR3aa: CASSSRADYGYTF
CDR3nt: TGCGCCAGCAGCTCGAGGGCCGACTATGGCTACACCTTC
v_gene: TRBV5-1
j_gene: TRBJ1-2
d_gene: -
abundance: few

CDR3aa: CAISEDRDVSGYTF
CDR3nt: TGTGCCATCAGTGAGGATCGGGACGTATCTGGCTACACCTTC
v_gene: TRBV10-3
j_gene: TRBJ1-2
d_gene: -
abundance: -

CDR3aa: CASSVGGSNEQFF
CDR3nt: TGTGCCAGCAGCGTAGGCGGTTCCAATGAGCAGTTCTTC
v_gene: TRBV11-2
j_gene: TRBJ2-1
d_gene: -
abundance: -

CDR3aa: CASSWDGGVQETQYF
CDR3nt: TGTGCCAGCAGTTGGGACGGGGGGGTCCAAGAGACCCAGTACTTC
v_gene: TRBV12-3/TRBV12-4
j_gene: TRBJ2-5
d_gene: TRBD2
abundance: few

CDR3aa: CASSQLAVYNEQFF
CDR3nt: TGTGCCAGCAGCCAGCTAGCCGTCTACAATGAGCAGTTCTTC
v_gene: TRBV3-1
j_gene: TRBJ2-1
d_gene: -
abundance: -

CDR3aa: CASSNPRRETQYF
CDR3nt: TGTGCCAGCAGCAACCCCCGAAGGGAGACCCAGTACTTC
v_gene: TRBV6-6
j_gene: TRBJ2-5
d_gene: -
abundance: -

CDR3aa: CSATEVAGGRLETQYF
CDR3nt: TGCAGTGCTACCGAGGTAGCGGGGGGGAGGTTGGAGACCCAGTACTTC
v_gene: TRBV20-1
j_gene: TRBJ2-5
d_gene: TRBD2
abundance: -

CDR3aa: CAMRRQDGMSGELFF
CDR3nt: TGTGCCATGCGTCGACAGGACGGAATGAGCGGGGAGCTGTTTTTT
v_gene: TRBV10-3
j_gene: TRBJ2-2
d_gene: -
abundance: -

CDR3aa: CASSTTSGAWETQYF
CDR3nt: TGTGCCAGCAGTACGACTAGCGGGGCTTGGGAGACCCAGTACTTC
v_gene: TRBV6-5
j_gene: TRBJ2-5
d_gene: TRBD2
abundance: -

CDR3aa: CSAHRAGGKETQYF
CDR3nt: TGCAGTGCTCACCGGGCGGGGGGGAAAGAGACCCAGTACTTC
v_gene: TRBV20-1
j_gene: TRBJ2-5
d_gene: TRBD2
abundance: -

CDR3aa: CASSRTRQTDTQYF
CDR3nt: TGTGCCAGCAGTCGAACCCGACAGACAGATACGCAGTATTTT
v_gene: TRBV12-3/TRBV12-4
j_gene: TRBJ2-3
d_gene: -
abundance: -

CDR3aa: CASSFGVQETQYF
CDR3nt: TGTGCCAGCAGCTTCGGGGTACAAGAGACCCAGTACTTC
v_gene: TRBV5-1
j_gene: TRBJ2-5
d_gene: -
abundance: few

CDR3aa: CASSLAGARNEQFF
CDR3nt: TGCGCCAGCAGCTTGGCCGGGGCAAGGAATGAGCAGTTCTTC
v_gene: TRBV5-1
j_gene: TRBJ2-1
d_gene: -
abundance: few

CDR3aa: CASSPSSGFSTDTQYF
CDR3nt: TGTGCCAGCAGCCCTTCTAGCGGTTTCTCCACAGATACGCAGTATTTT
v_gene: TRBV3-1
j_gene: TRBJ2-3
d_gene: TRBD2
abundance: -

CDR3aa: CASSPRGSGETKNIQYF
CDR3nt: TGCGCCAGCAGCCCGCGGGGTAGCGGGGAGACCAAAAACATTCAGTACTTC
v_gene: TRBV5-1
j_gene: TRBJ2-4
d_gene: TRBD2
abundance: -

CDR3aa: CASRYGTSGNNEQFF
CDR3nt: TGTGCCAGCAGATACGGGACTAGCGGAAACAATGAGCAGTTCTTC
v_gene: TRBV6-6
j_gene: TRBJ2-1
d_gene: TRBD2
abundance: -

CDR3aa: CASSVSVGSYNEQFF
CDR3nt: TGTGCCAGCAGCGTGTCCGTCGGAAGTTACAATGAGCAGTTCTTC
v_gene: TRBV9
j_gene: TRBJ2-1
d_gene: -
abundance: -

CDR3aa: CASKRTSGYTDTQYF
CDR3nt: TGCGCCAGCAAGAGGACTAGCGGATACACAGATACGCAGTATTTT
v_gene: TRBV5-1
j_gene: TRBJ2-3
d_gene: TRBD2
abundance: few

CDR3aa: CSARDPGQGDEKLFF
CDR3nt: TGCAGTGCTAGGGACCCGGGACAGGGAGATGAAAAACTGTTTTTT
v_gene: TRBV20-1
j_gene: TRBJ1-4
d_gene: TRBD1
abundance: few

CDR3aa: CASSPGTSGGSQFF
CDR3nt: TGTGCCAGCAGCCCCGGGACTAGCGGGGGGAGTCAGTTCTTC
v_gene: TRBV6-2/TRBV6-3
j_gene: TRBJ2-1
d_gene: TRBD2
abundance: -

CDR3aa: CASSLLAGTSNIQYF
CDR3nt: TGTGCCAGCAGTTTATTGGCCGGCACCTCAAACATTCAGTACTTC
v_gene: TRBV12-3/TRBV12-4
j_gene: TRBJ2-4
d_gene: -
abundance: few

CDR3aa: CASSPLAGGHNEQFF
CDR3nt: TGCGCCAGCAGCCCACTAGCGGGGGGACACAATGAGCAGTTCTTC
v_gene: TRBV4-1
j_gene: TRBJ2-1
d_gene: TRBD2
abundance: many